The 8 T cell receptor beta chains listed next were all sequenced from one sample in a study of cytomegalovirus exposure and HLA in healthy donors. The data were produced by immunoSEQ multiplex PCR, yet TCRdb's version contains in-frame clones alone and is incomplete. The table records about 140,000 clones, roughly 88% of them present only once. Sequenced material: PBMCs. The source of these receptors is a woman aged 18-35 years in good health and CMV-seropositive.

The chain recombines TRBV28 with TRBJ1-3; D gene ambiguous. CDR1 is MDHEN, CDR2 SYDVKM, per germline. Trimming removed 2 bases at V and 3 bases at J, with 14 bases between. CDR3 length: 16 residues. The CDR3 spells CASSLSGPFHGNTIYF. CDR3 in DNA: TGTGCCAGCAGTTTAAGTGGGCCATTCCATGGAAACACCATATATTTT.

The CDR3 sequence is CASSSLAGGSGEQFF. CDR3 in DNA: TGTGCCAGCAGCTCATTAGCGGGGGGAAGCGGTGAGCAGTTCTTC. The chain is built from TRBV7-3 and TRBJ2-1; 10 nucleotides agree with TRBD2. The CDR3 runs to 15 residues. Looked up from germline, CDR1 is SGHTA and CDR2 is FQGTGA. V shed 4 bases and J 9 bases; nucleotides not matched to a gene: 9.

This clone was counted a few times. J is TRBJ1-1 and V is TRBV19; tentative D call: TRBD1 (5 bases). Germline loops: CDR1 LNHDA, CDR2 SQIVND (reference sequence). The CDR3 totals 13 residues. V lost 4 bases and J 0 bases, leaving 6 bases between the germline ends. CDR3 sequence reads: CASSTTVNTEAFF. CDR3 DNA sequence: TGTGCCAGTAGTACGACAGTGAACACTGAAGCTTTCTTT.

J is TRBJ1-1 and V is TRBV10-3; possible D gene TRBD1, 5 bases. Germline-derived CDR1 and CDR2 are ENHRY and SYGVKD. This CDR3 is 15 amino acids long. Trimming removed 3 bases at V and 6 bases at J, with 17 bases between. The CDR3 spells CAISEGGAGVAEAFF. The DNA for the CDR3 is TGTGCCATCAGTGAAGGTGGGGCAGGTGTGGCTGAAGCTTTCTTT.

This clone was detected a few times. V usage is TRBV10-3 and J usage is TRBJ2-3; TRBD1 matches 8 bases. CDR1 and CDR2 from the germline V gene are ENHRY and SYGVKD. The V and J ends lost 10 bases and 1 base, in that order; junction bases with no gene match: 10. CDR3 size: 15 residues. The CDR3 region is CATYNPGGGTDTQYF. Here the CDR3 DNA reads TGTGCCACCTATAATCCAGGGGGCGGCACAGATACGCAGTATTTT.

Notes on this clone: One end of the junction fails to match germline, which may point to a read error. This sequence joins TRBV28 and TRBJ2-3; D unclear. Germline CDR1 reads MDHEN; CDR2 reads SYDVKM. The CDR3 loop spans 14 amino acids. The CDR3 is CATSSQLKTDTQYF. CDR3 sequence (DNA): TGTGCCACCAGTTCACAATTAAAGACAGATACGCAGTATTTT.

The genes are TRBV28 and TRBJ2-7; weak D call: TRBD2 (6 bases). V gave up 6 bases and J gave up 3 bases, with 12 bases separating them. The germline CDR1 and CDR2 sequences are MDHEN and SYDVKM. This CDR3 has 13 amino acids. This chain's CDR3 is CASSLRDFYEQYF. As DNA, the CDR3 is TGTGCCAGCAGCCTACGGGACTTCTACGAGCAGTACTTC.

This chain uses TRBV19 with TRBJ1-5, with 11 bases aligning to TRBD1. The CDR3 length is 16 residues. The V and J ends lost 3 bases and 4 bases, in that order; junction bases with no gene match: 5. Germline-derived CDR1 and CDR2 are LNHDA and SQIVND (reference sequence). CDR3 DNA: TGTGCCAGTAGTATGGTCGGGACAGGGGGAAATCAGCCCCAGCATTTT. Protein product: CASSMVGTGGNQPQHF.